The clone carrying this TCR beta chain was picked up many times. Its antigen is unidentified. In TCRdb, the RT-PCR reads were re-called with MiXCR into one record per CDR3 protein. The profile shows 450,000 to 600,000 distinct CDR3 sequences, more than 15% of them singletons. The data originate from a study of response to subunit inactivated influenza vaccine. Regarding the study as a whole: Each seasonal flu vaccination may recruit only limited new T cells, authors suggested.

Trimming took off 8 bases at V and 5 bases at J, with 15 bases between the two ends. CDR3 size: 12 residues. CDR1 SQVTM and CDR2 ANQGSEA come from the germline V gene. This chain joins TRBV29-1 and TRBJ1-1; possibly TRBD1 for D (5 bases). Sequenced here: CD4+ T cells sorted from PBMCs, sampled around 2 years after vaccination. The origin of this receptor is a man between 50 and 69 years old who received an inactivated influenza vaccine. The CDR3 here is CSPWTPGTEAFF. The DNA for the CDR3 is TGCAGCCCATGGACACCGGGTACTGAAGCTTTCTTT.